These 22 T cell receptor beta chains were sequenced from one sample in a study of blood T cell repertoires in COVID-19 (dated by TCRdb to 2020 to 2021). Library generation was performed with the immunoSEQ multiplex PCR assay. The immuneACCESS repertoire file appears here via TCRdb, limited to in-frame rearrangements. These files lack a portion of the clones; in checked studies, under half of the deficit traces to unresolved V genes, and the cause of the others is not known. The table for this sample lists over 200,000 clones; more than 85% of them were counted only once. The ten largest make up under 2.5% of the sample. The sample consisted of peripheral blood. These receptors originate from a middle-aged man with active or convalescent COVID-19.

The CDR3 DNA is TGTGCCAGCAGTAGGACTAGGAGGGAAGATACGCAGTATTTT. Residues: CASSRTRREDTQYF. V usage is TRBV2 and J usage is TRBJ2-3, with TRBD2 identical over 7 bases. Per the germline V gene, CDR1 is SNHLY and CDR2 is FYNNEI. The CDR3 extends over 14 amino acids. With V trimmed by 5 bases and J by 5 bases, 7 bases remained unmatched.

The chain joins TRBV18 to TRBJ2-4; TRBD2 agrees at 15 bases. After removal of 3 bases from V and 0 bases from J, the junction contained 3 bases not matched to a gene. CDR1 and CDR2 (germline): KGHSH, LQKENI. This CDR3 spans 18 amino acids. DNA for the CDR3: TGTGCCAGCTCACCGGGACTAGCGGGGGGTATAGCCAAAAACATTCAGTACTTC. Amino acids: CASSPGLAGGIAKNIQYF.

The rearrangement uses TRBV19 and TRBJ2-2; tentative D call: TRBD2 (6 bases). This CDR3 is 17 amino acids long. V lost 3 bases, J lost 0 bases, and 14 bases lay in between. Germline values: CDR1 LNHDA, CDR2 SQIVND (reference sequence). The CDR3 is CASSISHGGSNTGELFF. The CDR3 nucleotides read TGTGCCAGTAGTATTAGTCATGGGGGGTCGAACACCGGGGAGCTGTTTTTT.

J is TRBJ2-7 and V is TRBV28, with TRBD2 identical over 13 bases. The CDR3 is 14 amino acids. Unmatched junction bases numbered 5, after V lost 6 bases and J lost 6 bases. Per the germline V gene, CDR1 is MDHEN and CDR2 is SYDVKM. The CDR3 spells CASRTSGGSLEQYF. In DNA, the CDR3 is TGTGCCAGCAGGACTAGCGGGGGGAGTCTCGAGCAGTACTTC.

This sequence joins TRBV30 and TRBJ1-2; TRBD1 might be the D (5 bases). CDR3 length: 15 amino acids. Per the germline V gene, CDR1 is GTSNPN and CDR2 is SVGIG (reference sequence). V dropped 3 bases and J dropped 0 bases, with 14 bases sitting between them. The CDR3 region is CAWSTGHFPNYGYTF. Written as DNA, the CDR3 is TGTGCCTGGAGCACAGGCCATTTCCCTAACTATGGCTACACCTTC.

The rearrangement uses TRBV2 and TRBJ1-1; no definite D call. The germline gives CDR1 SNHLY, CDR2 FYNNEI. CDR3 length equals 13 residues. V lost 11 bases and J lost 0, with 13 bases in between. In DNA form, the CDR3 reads TGTGCCTCCGGAGGCCAACTGAACACTGAAGCTTTCTTT. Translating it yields CASGGQLNTEAFF.

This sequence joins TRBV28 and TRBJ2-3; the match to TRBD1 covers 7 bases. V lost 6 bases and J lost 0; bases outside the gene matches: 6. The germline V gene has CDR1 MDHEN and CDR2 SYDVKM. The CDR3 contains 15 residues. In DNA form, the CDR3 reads TGTGCCAGCAGCCCCCCAGGGGGAAGCACAGATACGCAGTATTTT. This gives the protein CASSPPGGSTDTQYF. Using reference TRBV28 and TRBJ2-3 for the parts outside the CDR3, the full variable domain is DVKVTQSSRYLVKRTGEKVFLECVQDMDHENMFWYRQDPGLGLRLIYFSYDVKMKEKGDIPEGYSVSREKKERFSLILESASTNQTSMYLCASSPPGGSTDTQYFGPGTRLTVL.

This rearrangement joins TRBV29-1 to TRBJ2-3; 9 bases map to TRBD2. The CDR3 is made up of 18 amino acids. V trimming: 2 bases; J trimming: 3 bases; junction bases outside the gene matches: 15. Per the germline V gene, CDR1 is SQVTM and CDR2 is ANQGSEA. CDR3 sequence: CSVENGLLREGPTDTQYF. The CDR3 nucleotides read TGCAGCGTTGAAAATGGGTTGCTGCGGGAGGGCCCGACAGATACGCAGTATTTT.

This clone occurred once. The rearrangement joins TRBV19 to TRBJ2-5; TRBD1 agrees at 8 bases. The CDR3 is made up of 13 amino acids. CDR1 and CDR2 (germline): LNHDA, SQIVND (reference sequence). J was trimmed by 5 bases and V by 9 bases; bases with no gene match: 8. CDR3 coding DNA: TGTGCCAGCAGGGGGCAGGGGCTGGAGACCCAGTACTTC. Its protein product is CASRGQGLETQYF.

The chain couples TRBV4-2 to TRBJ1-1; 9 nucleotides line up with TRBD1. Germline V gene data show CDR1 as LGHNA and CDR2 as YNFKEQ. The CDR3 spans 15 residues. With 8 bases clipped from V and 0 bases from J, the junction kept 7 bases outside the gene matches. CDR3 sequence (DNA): TGTGCCAGCGAGGGACAGGGTTCTATGAACACTGAAGCTTTCTTT. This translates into CASEGQGSMNTEAFF.

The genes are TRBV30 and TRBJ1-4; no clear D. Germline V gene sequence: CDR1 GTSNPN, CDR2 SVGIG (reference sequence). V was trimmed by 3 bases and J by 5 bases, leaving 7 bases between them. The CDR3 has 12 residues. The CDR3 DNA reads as TGTGCCTGGAGCAGTCAAAATGAAAAACTGTTTTTT. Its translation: CAWSSQNEKLFF.

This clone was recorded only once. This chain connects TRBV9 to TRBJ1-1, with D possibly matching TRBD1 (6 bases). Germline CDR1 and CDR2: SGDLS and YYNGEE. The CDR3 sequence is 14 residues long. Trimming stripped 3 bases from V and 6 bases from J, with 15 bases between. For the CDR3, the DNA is TGTGCCAGCAGCGGTCCCAGGGGATCACCTGAAGCTTTCTTT. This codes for CASSGPRGSPEAFF. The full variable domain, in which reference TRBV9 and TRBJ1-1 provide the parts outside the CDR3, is DSGVTQTPKHLITATGQRVTLRCSPRSGDLSVYWYQQSLDQGLQFLIQYYNGEERAKGNILERFSAQQFPDLHSELNLSSLELGDSALYFCASSGPRGSPEAFFGQGTRLTVV.

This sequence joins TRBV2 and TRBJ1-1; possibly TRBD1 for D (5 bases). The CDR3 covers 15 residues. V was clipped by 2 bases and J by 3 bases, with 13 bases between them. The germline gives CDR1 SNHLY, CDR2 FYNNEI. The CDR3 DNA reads TGTGCCAGCAGTGAAAGGCAGGGTAGGTACACTGAAGCTTTCTTT. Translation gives CASSERQGRYTEAFF.

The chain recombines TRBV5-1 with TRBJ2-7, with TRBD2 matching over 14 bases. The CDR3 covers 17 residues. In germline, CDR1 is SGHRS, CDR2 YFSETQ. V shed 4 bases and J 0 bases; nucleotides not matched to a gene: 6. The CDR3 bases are TGCGCCAGCAGCAGAGGACTAGCGGGAGGTACCTCCTACGAGCAGTACTTC. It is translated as CASSRGLAGGTSYEQYF.

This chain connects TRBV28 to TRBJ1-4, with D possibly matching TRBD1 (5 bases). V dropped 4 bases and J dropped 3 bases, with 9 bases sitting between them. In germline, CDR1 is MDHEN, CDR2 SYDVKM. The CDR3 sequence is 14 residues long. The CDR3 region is CASSSRQSNEKLFF. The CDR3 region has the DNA TGTGCCAGCAGTTCCAGACAGTCTAATGAAAAACTGTTTTTT.

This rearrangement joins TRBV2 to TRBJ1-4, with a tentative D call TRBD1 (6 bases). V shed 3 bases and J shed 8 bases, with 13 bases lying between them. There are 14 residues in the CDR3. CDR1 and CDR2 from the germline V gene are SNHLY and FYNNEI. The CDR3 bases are TGTGCCAGCAGTGACGGGACAATAAACGAAAAACTGTTTTTT. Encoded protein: CASSDGTINEKLFF.

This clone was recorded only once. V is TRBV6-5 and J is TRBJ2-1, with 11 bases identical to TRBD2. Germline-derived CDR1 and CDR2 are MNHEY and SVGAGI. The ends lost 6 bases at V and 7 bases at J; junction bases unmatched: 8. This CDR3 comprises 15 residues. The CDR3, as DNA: TGTGCCAGCAGCAGTGGGTCTAGCGGGAGGAATGAGCAGTTCTTC. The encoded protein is CASSSGSSGRNEQFF.

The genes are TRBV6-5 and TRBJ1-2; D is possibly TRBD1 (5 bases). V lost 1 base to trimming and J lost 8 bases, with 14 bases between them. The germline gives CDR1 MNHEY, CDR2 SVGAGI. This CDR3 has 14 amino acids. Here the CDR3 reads CASSYLDSSGGYTF. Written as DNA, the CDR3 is TGTGCCAGCAGTTACTTAGACAGTTCGGGCGGCTACACCTTC.

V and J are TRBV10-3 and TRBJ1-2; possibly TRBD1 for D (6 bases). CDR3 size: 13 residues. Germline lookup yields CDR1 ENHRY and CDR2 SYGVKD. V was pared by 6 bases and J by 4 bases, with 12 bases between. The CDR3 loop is CAISFTGSYGYTF. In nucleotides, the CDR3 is TGTGCCATCAGCTTCACAGGGTCCTATGGCTACACCTTC.

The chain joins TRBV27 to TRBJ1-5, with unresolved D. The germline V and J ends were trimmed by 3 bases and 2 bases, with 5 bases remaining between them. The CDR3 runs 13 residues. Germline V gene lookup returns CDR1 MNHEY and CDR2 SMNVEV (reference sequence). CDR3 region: CASSFRGNQPQHF. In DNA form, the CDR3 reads TGTGCCAGCAGTTTTCGAGGCAATCAGCCCCAGCATTTT.

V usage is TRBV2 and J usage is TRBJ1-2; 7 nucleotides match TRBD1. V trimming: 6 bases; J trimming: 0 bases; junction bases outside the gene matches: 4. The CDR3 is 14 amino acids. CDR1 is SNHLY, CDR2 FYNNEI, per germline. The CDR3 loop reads CASRRDSANYGYTF. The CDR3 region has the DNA TGTGCCAGCAGAAGGGACAGTGCTAACTATGGCTACACCTTC.

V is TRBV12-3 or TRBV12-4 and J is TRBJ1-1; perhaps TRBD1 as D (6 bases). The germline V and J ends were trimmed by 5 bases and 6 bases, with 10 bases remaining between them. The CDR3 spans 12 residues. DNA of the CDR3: TGTGCCAGCAGTCAGGGGTTCCCTGAAGCTTTCTTT. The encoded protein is CASSQGFPEAFF.